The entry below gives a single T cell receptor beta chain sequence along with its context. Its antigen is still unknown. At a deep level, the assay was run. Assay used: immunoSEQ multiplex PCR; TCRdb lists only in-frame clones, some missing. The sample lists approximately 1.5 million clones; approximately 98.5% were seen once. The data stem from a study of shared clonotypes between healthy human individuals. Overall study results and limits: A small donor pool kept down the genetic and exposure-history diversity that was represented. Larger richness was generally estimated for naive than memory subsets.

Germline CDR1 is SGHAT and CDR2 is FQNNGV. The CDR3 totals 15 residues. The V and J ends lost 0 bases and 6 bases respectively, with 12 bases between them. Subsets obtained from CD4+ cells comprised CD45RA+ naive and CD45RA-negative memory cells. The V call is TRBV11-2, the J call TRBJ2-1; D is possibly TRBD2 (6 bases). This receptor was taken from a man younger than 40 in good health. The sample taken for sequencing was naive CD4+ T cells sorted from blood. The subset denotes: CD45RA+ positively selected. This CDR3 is CASSLELATGNEQFF. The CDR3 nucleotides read TGTGCCAGCAGCTTAGAACTAGCCACTGGCAATGAGCAGTTCTTC.